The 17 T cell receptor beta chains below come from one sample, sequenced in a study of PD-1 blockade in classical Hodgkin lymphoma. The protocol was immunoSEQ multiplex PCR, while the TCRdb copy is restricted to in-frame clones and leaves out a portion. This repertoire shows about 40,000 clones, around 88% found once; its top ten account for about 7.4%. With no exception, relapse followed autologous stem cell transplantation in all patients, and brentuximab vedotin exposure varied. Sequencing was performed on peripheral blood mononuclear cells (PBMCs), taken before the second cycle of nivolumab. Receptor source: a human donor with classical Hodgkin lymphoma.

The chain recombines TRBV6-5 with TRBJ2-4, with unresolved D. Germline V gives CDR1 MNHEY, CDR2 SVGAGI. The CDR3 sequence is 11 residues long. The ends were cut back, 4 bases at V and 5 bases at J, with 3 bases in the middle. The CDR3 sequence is CASSSENIQYF. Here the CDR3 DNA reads TGTGCCAGCAGTTCGGAAAACATTCAGTACTTC.

CDR3 amino acids: CASSQAGTIYEQYF. The CDR3 DNA reads as TGTGCCAGCAGCCAAGCAGGGACTATCTACGAGCAGTACTTC. The rearrangement uses TRBV4-2 and TRBJ2-7, with 7 bases lining up with TRBD2. The CDR3 consists of 14 residues. V gave up 1 base and J gave up 3 bases; unmatched junction bases: 3. The germline CDR1 and CDR2 sequences are LGHNA and YNFKEQ.

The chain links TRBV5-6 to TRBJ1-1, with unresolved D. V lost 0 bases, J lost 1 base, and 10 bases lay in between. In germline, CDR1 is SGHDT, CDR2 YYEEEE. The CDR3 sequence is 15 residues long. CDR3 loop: CASSLAGLANTEAFF. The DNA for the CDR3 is TGTGCCAGCAGCTTGGCCGGGCTGGCGAACACTGAAGCTTTCTTT.

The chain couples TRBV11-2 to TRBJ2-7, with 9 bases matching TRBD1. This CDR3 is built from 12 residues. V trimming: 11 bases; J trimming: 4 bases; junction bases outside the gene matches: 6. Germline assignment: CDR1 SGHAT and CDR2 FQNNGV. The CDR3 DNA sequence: TGTGCCGCCGGGACAGGGTTTTACGAGCAGTACTTC. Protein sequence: CAAGTGFYEQYF.

CDR3 DNA sequence: TGTGCCAGCAGAGAGACAGGGTTTTCCTATGGCTACACCTTC. Its protein is CASRETGFSYGYTF. J is TRBJ1-2 and V is TRBV2, with 7 bases that match TRBD1. From germline, CDR1 is SNHLY and CDR2 FYNNEI. This CDR3 is built from 14 residues. V dropped 6 bases and J dropped 4; count of bases not matched to a gene: 8.

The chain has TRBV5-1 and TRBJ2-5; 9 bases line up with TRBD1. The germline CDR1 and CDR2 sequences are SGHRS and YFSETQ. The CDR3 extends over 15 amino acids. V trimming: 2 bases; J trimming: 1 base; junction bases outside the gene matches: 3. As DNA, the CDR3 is TGCGCCAGCAGCTTCCCGGGACAGGGCCAAGAGACCCAGTACTTC. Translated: CASSFPGQGQETQYF.

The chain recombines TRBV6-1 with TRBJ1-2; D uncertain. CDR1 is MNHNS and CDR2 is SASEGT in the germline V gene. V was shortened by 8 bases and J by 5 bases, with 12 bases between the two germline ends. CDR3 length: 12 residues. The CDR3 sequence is CASLWGSYGYTF. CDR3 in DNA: TGTGCCAGCCTCTGGGGATCTTATGGCTACACCTTC.

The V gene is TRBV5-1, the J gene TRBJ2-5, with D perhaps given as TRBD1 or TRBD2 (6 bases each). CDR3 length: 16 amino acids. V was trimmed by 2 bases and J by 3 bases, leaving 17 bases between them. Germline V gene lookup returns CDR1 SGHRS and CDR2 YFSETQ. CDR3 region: CASSFGGQVKEETQYF. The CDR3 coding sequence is TGCGCCAGCAGCTTTGGGGGGCAGGTGAAAGAAGAGACCCAGTACTTC.

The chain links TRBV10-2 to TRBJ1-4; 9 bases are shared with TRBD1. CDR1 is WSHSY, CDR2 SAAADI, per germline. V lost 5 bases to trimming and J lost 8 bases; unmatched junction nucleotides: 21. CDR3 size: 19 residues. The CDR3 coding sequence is TGCGCCAGCAGTCGGGAGGCAGACCACGGACAGGGGTTGTGGGAAAAACTGTTTTTT. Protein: CASSREADHGQGLWEKLFF.

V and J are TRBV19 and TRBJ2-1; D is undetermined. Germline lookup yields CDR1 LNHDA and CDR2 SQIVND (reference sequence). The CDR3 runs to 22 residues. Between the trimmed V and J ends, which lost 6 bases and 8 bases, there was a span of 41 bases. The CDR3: CASRAVGVRTYSLNSPNDEQFF. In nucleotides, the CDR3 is TGTGCCAGTAGGGCCGTTGGGGTTCGCACTTATTCTTTAAATAGCCCCAATGATGAGCAGTTCTTC. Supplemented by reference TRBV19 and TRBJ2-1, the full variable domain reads DGGITQSPKYLFRKEGQNVTLSCEQNLNHDAMYWYRQDPGQGLRLIYYSQIVNDFQKGDIAEGYSVSREKKESFPLTVTSAQKNPTAFYLCASRAVGVRTYSLNSPNDEQFFGPGTRLTVL.

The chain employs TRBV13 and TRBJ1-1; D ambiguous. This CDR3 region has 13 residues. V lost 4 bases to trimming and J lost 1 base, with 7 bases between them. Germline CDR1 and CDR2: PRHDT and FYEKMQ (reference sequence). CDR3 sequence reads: CASSSDENTEAFF. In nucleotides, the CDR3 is TGTGCCAGCAGCTCAGACGAGAACACTGAAGCTTTCTTT.

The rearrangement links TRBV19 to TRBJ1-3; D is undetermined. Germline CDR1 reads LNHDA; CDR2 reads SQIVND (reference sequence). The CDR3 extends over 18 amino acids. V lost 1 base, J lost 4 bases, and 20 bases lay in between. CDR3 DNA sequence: TGTGCCAGTAGTATAGTCAAGGAAGGAATAGGACCGGGAAACACCATATATTTT. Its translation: CASSIVKEGIGPGNTIYF.

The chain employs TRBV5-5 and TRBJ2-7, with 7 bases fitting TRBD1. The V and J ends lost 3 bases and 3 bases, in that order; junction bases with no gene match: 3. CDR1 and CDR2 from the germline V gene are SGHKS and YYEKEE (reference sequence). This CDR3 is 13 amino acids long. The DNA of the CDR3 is TGTGCCAGCAGCTCGGGACAGAACTACGAGCAGTACTTC. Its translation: CASSSGQNYEQYF. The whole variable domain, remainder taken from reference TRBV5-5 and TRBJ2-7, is DAGVTQSPTHLIKTRGQQVTLRCSPISGHKSVSWYQQVLGQGPQFIFQYYEKEERGRGNFPDRFSARQFPNYSSELNVNALLLGDSALYLCASSSGQNYEQYFGPGTRLTVT.

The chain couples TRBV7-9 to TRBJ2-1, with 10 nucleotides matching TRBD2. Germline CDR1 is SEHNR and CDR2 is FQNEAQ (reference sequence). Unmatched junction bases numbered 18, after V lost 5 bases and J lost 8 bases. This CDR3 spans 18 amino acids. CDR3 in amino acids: CASSPGTGVSGRYDEQFF. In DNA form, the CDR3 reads TGTGCCAGCAGCCCCGGGACAGGAGTTAGCGGGAGGTACGATGAGCAGTTCTTC.

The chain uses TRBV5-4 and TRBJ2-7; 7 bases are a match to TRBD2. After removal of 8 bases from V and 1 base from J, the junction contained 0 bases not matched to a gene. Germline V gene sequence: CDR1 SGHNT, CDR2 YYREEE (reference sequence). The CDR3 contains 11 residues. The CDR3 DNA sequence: TGTGCCAGTAGCGGGTCCTACGAGCAGTACTTC. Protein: CASSGSYEQYF.

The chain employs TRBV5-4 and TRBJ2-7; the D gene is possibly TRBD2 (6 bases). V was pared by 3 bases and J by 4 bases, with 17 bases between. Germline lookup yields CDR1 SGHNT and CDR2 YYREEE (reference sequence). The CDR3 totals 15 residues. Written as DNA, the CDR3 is TGTGCCAGCAGCTCACCGGGAGACGTAAAGTACGAGCAGTACTTC. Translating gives CASSSPGDVKYEQYF.

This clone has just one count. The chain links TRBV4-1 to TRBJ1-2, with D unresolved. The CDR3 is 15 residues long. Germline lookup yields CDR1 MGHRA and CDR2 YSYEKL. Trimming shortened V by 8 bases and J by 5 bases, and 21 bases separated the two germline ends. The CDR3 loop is CASGRSGESSYGYTF. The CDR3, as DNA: TGCGCCAGCGGAAGATCTGGGGAAAGTTCGTATGGCTACACCTTC.